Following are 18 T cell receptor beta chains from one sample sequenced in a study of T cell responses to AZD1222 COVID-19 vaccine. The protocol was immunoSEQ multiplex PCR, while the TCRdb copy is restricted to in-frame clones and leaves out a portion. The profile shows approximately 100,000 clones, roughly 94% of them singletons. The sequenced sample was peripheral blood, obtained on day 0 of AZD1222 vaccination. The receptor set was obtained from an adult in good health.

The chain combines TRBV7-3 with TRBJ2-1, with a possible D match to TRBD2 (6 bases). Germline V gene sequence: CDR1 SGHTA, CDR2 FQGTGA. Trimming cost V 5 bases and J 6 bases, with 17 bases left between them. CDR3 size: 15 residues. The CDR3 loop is CASSRGVAEINEQFF. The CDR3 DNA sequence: TGTGCCAGCAGCCGCGGGGTAGCGGAGATCAATGAGCAGTTCTTC.

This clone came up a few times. Here the CDR3 DNA reads TGCAGCGTTGATGGAAGGGACAGCGTTTTGTACACTGAAGCTTTCTTT. This sequence encodes CSVDGRDSVLYTEAFF. V usage is TRBV29-1 and J usage is TRBJ1-1; 7 nucleotides align to TRBD1. V was pared by 3 bases and J by 3 bases, with 13 bases of the junction left unmatched. This CDR3 region has 16 residues. Germline V gene data show CDR1 as SQVTM and CDR2 as ANQGSEA.

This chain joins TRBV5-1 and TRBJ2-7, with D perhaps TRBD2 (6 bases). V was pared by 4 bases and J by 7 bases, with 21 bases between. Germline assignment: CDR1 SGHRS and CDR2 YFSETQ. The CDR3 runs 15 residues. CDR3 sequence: CASSGEVSGLREQYF. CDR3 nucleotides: TGCGCCAGCAGCGGTGAGGTTAGCGGACTCAGAGAGCAGTACTTC. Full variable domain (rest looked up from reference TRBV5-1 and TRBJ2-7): KAGVTQTPRYLIKTRGQQVTLSCSPISGHRSVSWYQQTPGQGLQFLFEYFSETQRNKGNFPGRFSGRQFSNSRSEMNVSTLELGDSALYLCASSGEVSGLREQYFGPGTRLTVT.

Written as DNA, the CDR3 is TGTGCCAGGCATTCAGGGGGGTCTAATGGCTACACCTTC. This gives the protein CARHSGGSNGYTF. This rearrangement joins TRBV2 to TRBJ1-2, with 7 bases fitting TRBD1. With V trimmed by 9 bases and J by 6 bases, 10 bases remained unmatched. The CDR3 sequence is 13 residues long. Per the germline V gene, CDR1 is SNHLY and CDR2 is FYNNEI.

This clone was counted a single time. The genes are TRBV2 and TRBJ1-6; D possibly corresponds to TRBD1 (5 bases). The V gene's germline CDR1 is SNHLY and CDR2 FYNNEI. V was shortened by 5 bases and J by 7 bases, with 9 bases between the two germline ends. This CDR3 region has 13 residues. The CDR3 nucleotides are TGTGCCAGCAGTACTAACAGGAATTCACCCCTCCACTTT. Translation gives CASSTNRNSPLHF.

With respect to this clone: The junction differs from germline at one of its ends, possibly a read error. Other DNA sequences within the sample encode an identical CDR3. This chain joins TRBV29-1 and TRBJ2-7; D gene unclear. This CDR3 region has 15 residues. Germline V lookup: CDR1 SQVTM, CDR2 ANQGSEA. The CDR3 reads CSVEEMTLEMYVQYF. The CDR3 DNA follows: TGCAGCGTTGAGGAGATGACCCTAGAAATGTACGTGCAGTACTTC.

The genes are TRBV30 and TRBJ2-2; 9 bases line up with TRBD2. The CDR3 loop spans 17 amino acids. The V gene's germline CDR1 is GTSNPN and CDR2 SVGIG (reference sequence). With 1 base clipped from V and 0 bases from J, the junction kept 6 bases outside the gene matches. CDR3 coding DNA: TGTGCCTGGAGTGCCCCTAGCGGGGACCCGAACACCGGGGAGCTGTTTTTT. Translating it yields CAWSAPSGDPNTGELFF.

DNA for the CDR3: TGTGCCAGCAGCCACCCGACTAGCGGGAGGTACGAGCAGTACTTC. Encoded protein: CASSHPTSGRYEQYF. The chain carries TRBV3-1 (or the pseudogene TRBV3-2) and TRBJ2-7; 13 positions match TRBD2. In germline, CDR1 is LGHDT, CDR2 YNNKEL (reference sequence). The CDR3 consists of 15 residues. Losses at the gene ends were 3 bases for V and 4 bases for J; bases not matched to a gene: 3.

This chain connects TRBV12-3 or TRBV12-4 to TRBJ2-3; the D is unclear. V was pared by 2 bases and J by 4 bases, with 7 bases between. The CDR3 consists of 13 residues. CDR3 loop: CASSLMGSDTQYF. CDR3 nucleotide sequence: TGTGCCAGCAGTTTAATGGGGTCAGATACGCAGTATTTT.

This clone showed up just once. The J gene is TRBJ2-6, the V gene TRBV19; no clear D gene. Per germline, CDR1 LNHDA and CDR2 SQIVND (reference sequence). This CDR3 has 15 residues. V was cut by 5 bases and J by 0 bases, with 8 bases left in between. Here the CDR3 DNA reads TGTGCCAGTAGTGCGTTATACTCTGGGGCCAACGTCCTGACTTTC. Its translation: CASSALYSGANVLTF. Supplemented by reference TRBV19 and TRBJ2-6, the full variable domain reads DGGITQSPKYLFRKEGQNVTLSCEQNLNHDAMYWYRQDPGQGLRLIYYSQIVNDFQKGDIAEGYSVSREKKESFPLTVTSAQKNPTAFYLCASSALYSGANVLTFGAGSRLTVL.

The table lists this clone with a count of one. This chain's CDR3 is CASSDRGTEAFF. In nucleotides, the CDR3 is TGTGCCAGCAGTGACCGGGGGACTGAAGCTTTCTTT. This chain uses TRBV2 with TRBJ1-1, with D perhaps TRBD1 (5 bases). CDR1 and CDR2 (germline): SNHLY, FYNNEI. Trimming removed 3 bases from V and 5 bases from J, with 7 bases in between. The CDR3 contains 12 residues.

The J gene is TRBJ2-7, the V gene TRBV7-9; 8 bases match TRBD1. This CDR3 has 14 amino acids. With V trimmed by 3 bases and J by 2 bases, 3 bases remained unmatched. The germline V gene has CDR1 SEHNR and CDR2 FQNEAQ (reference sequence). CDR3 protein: CASSFGQGPYEQYF. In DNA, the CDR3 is TGTGCCAGCAGCTTTGGACAGGGCCCCTACGAGCAGTACTTC.

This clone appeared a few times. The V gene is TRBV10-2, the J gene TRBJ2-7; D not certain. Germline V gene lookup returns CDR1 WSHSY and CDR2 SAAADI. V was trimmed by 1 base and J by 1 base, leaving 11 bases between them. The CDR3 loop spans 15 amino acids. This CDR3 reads CASSELKGWSYEQYF. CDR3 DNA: TGCGCCAGCAGTGAGTTAAAGGGTTGGTCCTACGAGCAGTACTTC.

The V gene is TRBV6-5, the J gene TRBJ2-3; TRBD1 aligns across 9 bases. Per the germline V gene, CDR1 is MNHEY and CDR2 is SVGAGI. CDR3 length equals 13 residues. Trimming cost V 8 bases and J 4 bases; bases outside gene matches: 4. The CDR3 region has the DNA TGTGCCAGCCGGGACAGGGTATCAGATACGCAGTATTTT. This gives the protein CASRDRVSDTQYF.

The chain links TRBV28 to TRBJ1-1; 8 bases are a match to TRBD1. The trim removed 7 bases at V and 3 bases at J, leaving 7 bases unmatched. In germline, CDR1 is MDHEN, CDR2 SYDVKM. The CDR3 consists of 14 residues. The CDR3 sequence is CASTSDRGYTEAFF. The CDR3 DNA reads TGTGCCAGCACCTCCGACAGGGGCTACACTGAAGCTTTCTTT.

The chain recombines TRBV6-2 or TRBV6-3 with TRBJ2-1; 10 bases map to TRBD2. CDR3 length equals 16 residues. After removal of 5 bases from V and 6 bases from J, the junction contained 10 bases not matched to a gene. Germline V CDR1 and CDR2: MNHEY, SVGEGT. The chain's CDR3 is CASSNPPGTSVNEQFF. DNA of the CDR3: TGTGCCAGCAGTAACCCGCCCGGGACTAGCGTCAATGAGCAGTTCTTC.

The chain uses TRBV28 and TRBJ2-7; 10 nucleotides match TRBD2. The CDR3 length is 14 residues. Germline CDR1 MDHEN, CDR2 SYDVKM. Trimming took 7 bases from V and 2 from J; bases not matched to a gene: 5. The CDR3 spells CASTLAGHPYEQYF. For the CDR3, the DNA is TGTGCCAGCACACTAGCGGGACATCCCTACGAGCAGTACTTC.

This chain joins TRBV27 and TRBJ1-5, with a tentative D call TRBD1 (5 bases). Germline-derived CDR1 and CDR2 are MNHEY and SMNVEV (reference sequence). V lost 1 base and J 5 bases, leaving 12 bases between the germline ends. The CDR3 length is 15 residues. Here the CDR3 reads CASSLWGSGDQPQHF. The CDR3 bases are TGTGCCAGCAGTTTATGGGGGTCAGGCGATCAGCCCCAGCATTTT.